This entry lists 32 T cell receptor beta chains sequenced from one sample in a study of T cell repertoires in ileal Crohn's disease. Method: immunoSEQ multiplex PCR; TCRdb's copy keeps in-frame clones and lacks some. The sample has 9,500 to 15,000 clones; around 76% are singletons. The sequencing sample was made of ileal tissue. The receptors shown here come from an adult with Crohn's disease.

V is TRBV7-6 and J is TRBJ2-1; D remains ambiguous. Germline lookup yields CDR1 SGHVS and CDR2 FNYEAQ. The CDR3 consists of 13 residues. Trimming stripped 0 bases from V and 8 bases from J, with 8 bases between. CDR3 DNA: TGTGCCAGCAGCTTAGCGAGCCAGGATGAGCAGTTCTTC. This gives the protein CASSLASQDEQFF.

Concerning this clone: Other DNA sequences in this sample translate to the same CDR3. The chain employs TRBV7-2 and TRBJ1-1; TRBD1 might be the D (6 bases). This CDR3 region has 13 residues. The germline V gene has CDR1 SGHTA and CDR2 FQGNSA. Trimming removed 1 base at V and 8 bases at J, with 11 bases between. The CDR3 DNA follows: TGTGCCAGCAGCTTAGGGCAGGGGACCGAAGCTTTCTTT. Translated: CASSLGQGTEAFF.

CDR3 sequence: CASSEGRGSYEQYF. CDR3 nucleotide sequence: TGTGCCAGCAGTGAGGGCAGGGGTTCCTACGAGCAGTACTTC. The rearrangement uses TRBV2 and TRBJ2-7; possibly TRBD1 for D (6 bases). Trimming removed 3 bases from V and 1 base from J, with 10 bases in between. Germline loops: CDR1 SNHLY, CDR2 FYNNEI. The CDR3 runs 14 residues. The whole variable domain, filled in from reference TRBV2 and TRBJ2-7, reads EPEVTQTPSHQVTQMGQEVILRCVPISNHLYFYWYRQILGQKVEFLVSFYNNEISEKSEIFDDQFSVERPDGSNFTLKIRSTKLEDSAMYFCASSEGRGSYEQYFGPGTRLTVT.

The V call is TRBV5-1, the J call TRBJ2-2; TRBD2 agrees at 7 bases. CDR1 is SGHRS, CDR2 YFSETQ, per germline. J was trimmed by 5 bases and V by 4 bases; bases with no gene match: 5. This CDR3 is built from 14 residues. In nucleotides, the CDR3 is TGCGCCAGCAGCATTGGACTAGAGACCGGGGAGCTGTTTTTT. Protein sequence: CASSIGLETGELFF.

This chain connects TRBV6-5 to TRBJ2-1, with D hard to call. The germline CDR1 and CDR2 sequences are MNHEY and SVGAGI. Trimming removed 5 bases from V and 8 bases from J, with 7 bases in between. The CDR3 runs 11 residues. The CDR3 DNA follows: TGTGCCAGCAGTCTAGGCTATGAGCAGTTCTTC. This sequence encodes CASSLGYEQFF.

J is TRBJ1-2 and V is TRBV5-4; D possibly corresponds to TRBD1 (6 bases). Germline V gene lookup returns CDR1 SGHNT and CDR2 YYREEE (reference sequence). Trimming shortened V by 1 base and J by 7 bases, and 14 bases separated the two germline ends. This CDR3 region has 14 residues. The CDR3 DNA reads TGTGCCAGCAGCTTGCGGGGGGCTCTTCCTGGCTACACCTTC. Translation gives CASSLRGALPGYTF.

The chain joins TRBV11-3 to TRBJ2-7; 7 nucleotides agree with TRBD1. CDR1 and CDR2 from the germline V gene are SGHNT and YENEEA. The J segment lost 3 bases and the V segment lost 0 bases, leaving 8 bases of the junction unmatched. This CDR3 has 16 residues. CDR3 bases: TGTGCCAGCAGCTTAGATTGGGGCCAGGGGGTCTACGAGCAGTACTTC. Protein sequence: CASSLDWGQGVYEQYF.

J is TRBJ1-2 and V is TRBV5-1; D is possibly TRBD1 (6 bases). Germline CDR1 and CDR2: SGHRS and YFSETQ. V gave up 2 bases and J gave up 0 bases, with 11 bases separating them. This CDR3 comprises 15 residues. In DNA form, the CDR3 reads TGCGCCAGCAGCTTTACAGGGACACCTAACTATGGCTACACCTTC. Its protein is CASSFTGTPNYGYTF.

This clone was observed a few times. This rearrangement joins TRBV2 to TRBJ1-3; no clear D gene. CDR1 and CDR2 (germline): SNHLY, FYNNEI. Trimming left V 5 bases short and J 3 bases short, with 14 bases between. This CDR3 contains 15 residues. The CDR3 sequence: CASSYSRYFGNTIYF. The CDR3 coding sequence is TGTGCCAGCAGTTACTCGCGGTATTTTGGAAACACCATATATTTT.

Only one count was recorded for this clone. The V call is TRBV7-2, the J call TRBJ2-5, with 10 bases fitting TRBD1. This CDR3 has 15 residues. Germline CDR1 SGHTA, CDR2 FQGNSA. The V gene end was trimmed by 5 bases and the J gene end by 5 bases; junction bases not matched to a gene: 8. CDR3 coding DNA: TGTGCCAGCAGCCCTCCGGGACAGGGGCAGGAGACCCAGTACTTC. Its translation is CASSPPGQGQETQYF.

This clone was counted a single time. V usage is TRBV6-4 and J usage is TRBJ2-1, with 13 bases matching TRBD2. Germline CDR1 MRHNA, CDR2 SNTAGT. The CDR3 sequence is 15 residues long. V lost 6 bases to trimming and J lost 8 bases; unmatched junction nucleotides: 7. DNA for the CDR3: TGTGCCAGCAGCACCGGGACTAGCGGGATTCATGAGCAGTTCTTC. This encodes CASSTGTSGIHEQFF.

This sequence joins TRBV6-6 and TRBJ2-6; D might be TRBD1 (5 bases). Germline loops: CDR1 MNHNY, CDR2 SVGAGI (reference sequence). Trimming removed 6 bases from V and 1 base from J, with 7 bases in between. This CDR3 has 14 residues. As DNA, the CDR3 is TGTGCCAGCAGAACAGGATCTGGGGCCAACGTCCTGACTTTC. It encodes CASRTGSGANVLTF.

The sample holds one count of this clone. This chain joins TRBV7-2 and TRBJ2-3, with D perhaps TRBD2 (5 bases). V was pared by 3 bases and J by 3 bases, with 13 bases between. CDR1 and CDR2 (germline): SGHTA, FQGNSA. This CDR3 is built from 15 residues. CDR3 bases: TGTGCCAGCAGCTTCCCGGGAATCGGAACAGATACGCAGTATTTT. Translation: CASSFPGIGTDTQYF. Full variable domain (remainder filled in from reference TRBV7-2 and TRBJ2-3): GAGVSQSPSNKVTEKGKDVELRCDPISGHTALYWYRQSLGQGLEFLIYFQGNSAPDKSGLPSDRFSAERTGGSVSTLTIQRTQQEDSAVYLCASSFPGIGTDTQYFGPGTRLTVL.

The V and J genes are TRBV7-8 and TRBJ1-5; D not certain. The germline gives CDR1 SGHVS, CDR2 FQNEAQ. The V and J ends lost 3 bases and 4 bases respectively, with 4 bases between them. The CDR3 has 12 residues. The CDR3 reads CASSFLNQPQHF. For the CDR3, the DNA is TGTGCCAGCAGCTTCCTGAATCAGCCCCAGCATTTT.

The chain links TRBV27 to TRBJ1-5, with D unresolved. CDR1 is MNHEY, CDR2 SMNVEV, per germline (reference sequence). The CDR3 totals 13 residues. The V end lost 2 bases, the J end lost 7 bases, and 9 bases lay between the germline ends. CDR3 sequence: CASSLNAGQPQHF. The CDR3 DNA reads as TGTGCCAGCAGTTTAAATGCAGGACAGCCCCAGCATTTT.

This chain uses TRBV13 with TRBJ2-5; D is unclear. CDR1 is PRHDT, CDR2 FYEKMQ, per germline (reference sequence). The V end was cut by 3 bases, the J end by 2 bases, with 7 bases between. CDR3 length equals 13 residues. The CDR3 DNA follows: TGTGCCAGCAGCTTCCGGAGACAAGAGACCCAGTACTTC. Translated: CASSFRRQETQYF.

The chain has TRBV4-1 and TRBJ2-1, with D maybe TRBD2 (6 bases). V was clipped by 4 bases and J by 4 bases, with 17 bases between them. Germline-derived CDR1 and CDR2 are MGHRA and YSYEKL. This CDR3 region has 16 residues. CDR3 residues: CASSREGLTIYNEQFF. The CDR3 DNA is TGCGCCAGCAGCCGAGAGGGACTCACAATTTACAATGAGCAGTTCTTC.

The DNA of the CDR3 is TGTGCCAGCAGAGAAACTAGCACAGATACGCAGTATTTT. The encoded protein is CASRETSTDTQYF. The chain recombines TRBV27 with TRBJ2-3, with D uncertain. There are 13 residues in the CDR3. Germline V gene data show CDR1 as MNHEY and CDR2 as SMNVEV (reference sequence). Trimming took 6 bases from V and 0 from J, leaving 7 bases between them.

The chain joins TRBV27 to TRBJ2-6; TRBD2 is a possible D gene (6 bases). The CDR3 covers 18 residues. V dropped 5 bases and J dropped 0 bases, with 17 bases sitting between them. CDR1 is MNHEY, CDR2 SMNVEV, per germline (reference sequence). Here the CDR3 reads CASSRAGGVGSGANVLTF. The CDR3 DNA is TGTGCCAGCAGTCGCGCCGGAGGGGTTGGCTCTGGGGCCAACGTCCTGACTTTC.

The chain uses TRBV25-1 and TRBJ2-5; TRBD1 is a possible D gene (6 bases). This CDR3 has 13 amino acids. Germline values: CDR1 MGHDK, CDR2 SYGVNS. Trimming cost V 7 bases and J 1 base, with 10 bases left between them. The CDR3 bases are TGTGCCAGCATGGACAGTATCCAAGAGACCCAGTACTTC. Its protein is CASMDSIQETQYF.

This sequence joins TRBV7-2 and TRBJ1-1; the D gene is possibly TRBD1 (5 bases). Trimming removed 2 bases at V and 4 bases at J, with 14 bases between. CDR3 length: 15 residues. Germline V lookup: CDR1 SGHTA, CDR2 FQGNSA. CDR3 sequence: CASSLNRAGGTEAFF. CDR3 DNA: TGTGCCAGCAGCTTAAATCGGGCGGGGGGCACTGAAGCTTTCTTT.

The chain is built from TRBV5-1 and TRBJ2-5, with 12 bases fitting TRBD1. Per germline, CDR1 SGHRS and CDR2 YFSETQ. The junction had 6 bases not matched to a gene; V was cut back by 4 bases and J by 2 bases. The CDR3 is 16 residues long. The CDR3 DNA follows: TGCGCCAGCAGCCCGGGGACAGGGGGCTTACAAGAGACCCAGTACTTC. Protein sequence: CASSPGTGGLQETQYF. Full variable domain (outside the CDR3, taken from reference TRBV5-1 and TRBJ2-5): KAGVTQTPRYLIKTRGQQVTLSCSPISGHRSVSWYQQTPGQGLQFLFEYFSETQRNKGNFPGRFSGRQFSNSRSEMNVSTLELGDSALYLCASSPGTGGLQETQYFGPGTRLLVL.

The chain joins TRBV27 to TRBJ1-1; the D is unclear. This CDR3 contains 14 residues. The germline V gene encodes CDR1 MNHEY and CDR2 SMNVEV (reference sequence). V was cut by 3 bases and J by 1 base, with 9 bases left in between. The CDR3 DNA reads TGTGCCAGCAGTTTCGCAGGTTGGAACACTGAAGCTTTCTTT. Amino acids: CASSFAGWNTEAFF.

J is TRBJ2-7 and V is TRBV7-8; D possibly corresponds to TRBD2 (6 bases). CDR3 length: 15 residues. Germline V lookup: CDR1 SGHVS, CDR2 FQNEAQ. With 4 bases removed from V and 4 bases from J, the gap between germline ends came to 17 bases. In DNA, the CDR3 is TGTGCCAGCAGCTCCGACCAGGCGGGGCAATACGAGCAGTACTTC. Its protein product is CASSSDQAGQYEQYF. Combining the CDR3 with reference TRBV7-8 and TRBJ2-7 gives the whole variable domain GAGVSQSPRYKVAKRGQDVALRCDPISGHVSLFWYQQALGQGPEFLTYFQNEAQLDKSGLPSDRFFAERPEGSVSTLKIQRTQQEDSAVYLCASSSDQAGQYEQYFGPGTRLTVT.

The CDR3 region is CASSSDLRFEQFF. The CDR3 DNA sequence: TGCGCCAGCAGCTCGGACTTACGGTTTGAGCAGTTCTTC. This chain joins TRBV5-1 and TRBJ2-1, with a weak D call TRBD2 (5 bases). The V and J ends lost 3 bases and 9 bases respectively, with 13 bases between them. Per germline, CDR1 SGHRS and CDR2 YFSETQ. This CDR3 spans 13 amino acids.

The chain has TRBV11-2 and TRBJ2-7, with 7 bases identical to TRBD2. Germline lookup yields CDR1 SGHAT and CDR2 FQNNGV. This CDR3 has 15 residues. The junction had 5 bases not matched to a gene; V was cut back by 3 bases and J by 0 bases. Written as DNA, the CDR3 is TGTGCCAGCAGCTTGTTAGCGGGTAACTCCTACGAGCAGTACTTC. This encodes CASSLLAGNSYEQYF.

This clone occurred a few times. V usage is TRBV10-3 and J usage is TRBJ1-4, with D tentatively TRBD1 (5 bases). Germline lookup yields CDR1 ENHRY and CDR2 SYGVKD. The V end was cut by 6 bases, the J end by 4 bases, with 15 bases between. This CDR3 spans 15 amino acids. The CDR3 DNA reads as TGTGCCATCAGCCGAGGACAAGGTGGTAATGAAAAACTGTTTTTT. Translation gives CAISRGQGGNEKLFF.

The genes are TRBV5-6 and TRBJ1-6; D may be TRBD1 (5 bases). Between the trimmed V and J ends, which lost 4 bases and 7 bases, there was a span of 21 bases. The CDR3 contains 17 residues. Germline V CDR1 and CDR2: SGHDT, YYEEEE. The CDR3 is CASSRGVGASDNSPLHF. Written as DNA, the CDR3 is TGTGCCAGCAGCCGCGGTGTTGGGGCGAGCGACAATTCACCCCTCCACTTT.

The rearrangement uses TRBV5-6 and TRBJ2-7; D perhaps matches TRBD1 (5 bases). Germline V lookup: CDR1 SGHDT, CDR2 YYEEEE. The V end was cut by 0 bases, the J end by 9 bases, with 13 bases between. The CDR3 spans 13 residues. The DNA of the CDR3 is TGTGCCAGCAGCTTGGTGTCAGGGTACCGGCAGTACTTC. This codes for CASSLVSGYRQYF.

The V and J genes are TRBV11-1 and TRBJ2-2; 12 bases agree with TRBD2. The CDR3 consists of 15 residues. Trimming took 5 bases from V and 6 from J; bases not matched to a gene: 4. In germline, CDR1 is SGHAT, CDR2 FQDESV (reference sequence). The CDR3 protein is CASSPPSGRAGELFF. CDR3 nucleotide sequence: TGTGCCAGCAGCCCCCCTAGCGGGAGGGCCGGGGAGCTGTTTTTT.

The chain couples TRBV6-5 to TRBJ2-7; 7 bases line up with TRBD1. V shed 6 bases and J 4 bases; nucleotides not matched to a gene: 3. Germline CDR1 is MNHEY and CDR2 is SVGAGI. This CDR3 comprises 12 residues. In nucleotides, the CDR3 is TGTGCCAGCAGAACAGGGGCGTACGAGCAGTACTTC. This gives the protein CASRTGAYEQYF.

This chain links TRBV7-9 with TRBJ1-2; D unresolved. V lost 2 bases, J lost 2 bases, and 9 bases lay in between. The CDR3 totals 14 residues. Germline V CDR1 and CDR2: SEHNR, FQNEAQ (reference sequence). The CDR3 spells CASSLYTGNYGYTF. CDR3 coding DNA: TGTGCCAGCAGCTTATATACGGGGAACTATGGCTACACCTTC.